The 27 T cell receptor beta chains reported below all come from one sample, sequenced in a study of T cells in Graves' hyperthyroidism and ophthalmopathy. TCR beta CDR3 sequences were amplified from RNA transcripts. With the HTBI primer set, the TCR CDR3 went through a first round of RT-PCR. MiXCR, applied by TCRdb to the multiplex PCR reads, yields one record per CDR3 protein. The table records around 690,000 distinct CDR3 sequences, around 21% of them present only once. Sample: blood. The receptors were sampled from a man aged 25 to 40 with Graves' ophthalmopathy.

The CDR3 protein is CASSYDRLGETQYF. The CDR3 DNA reads TGTGCCAGCAGTTATGACAGGTTGGGGGAGACCCAGTACTTC. The J gene is TRBJ2-5, the V gene TRBV7-9; D might be TRBD1 (6 bases). Trimming cost V 6 bases and J 5 bases, with 16 bases left between them. CDR1 is SEHNR, CDR2 FQNEAQ, per germline (reference sequence). The CDR3 runs to 14 residues.

This clonotype has only a few counts. The chain joins TRBV7-9 to TRBJ2-2; D is ambiguous. Trimming removed 8 bases from V and 0 bases from J, with 10 bases in between. There are 14 residues in the CDR3. The V gene's germline CDR1 is SEHNR and CDR2 FQNEAQ (reference sequence). As DNA, the CDR3 is TGTGCCAGCGCCTGGGGTCCGAACACCGGGGAGCTGTTTTTT. As protein: CASAWGPNTGELFF.

This clonotype was counted many times. The chain couples TRBV12-3 or TRBV12-4 to TRBJ2-7; no clear D. This CDR3 has 15 amino acids. V lost 3 bases to trimming and J lost 0 bases, with 12 bases between them. CDR3 amino acids: CASSLKGLSSYEQYF. The CDR3 DNA sequence: TGTGCCAGCAGTTTGAAAGGGCTAAGCTCCTACGAGCAGTACTTC.

This clonotype was counted at least ten times. This chain links TRBV27 with TRBJ1-1; D unclear. The CDR3 is made up of 15 amino acids. V was pared by 2 bases and J by 0 bases, with 10 bases between. In germline, CDR1 is MNHEY, CDR2 SMNVEV (reference sequence). The CDR3 here is CASSLESNMNTEAFF. The CDR3 region has the DNA TGTGCCAGCAGTTTAGAGTCGAACATGAACACTGAAGCTTTCTTT.

This chain joins TRBV10-3 and TRBJ2-5; 7 nucleotides match TRBD2. This CDR3 region has 18 residues. V trimming: 3 bases; J trimming: 4 bases; junction bases outside the gene matches: 17. Germline V gene data show CDR1 as ENHRY and CDR2 as SYGVKD. The CDR3 region has the DNA TGTGCCATCAGTGATCCTTCCATTTTAGGAGGGAGGGTAGAGACCCAGTACTTC. It yields the protein CAISDPSILGGRVETQYF.

This clonotype has more than one count but fewer than ten. V and J are TRBV20-1 and TRBJ2-4; D gene ambiguous. The CDR3 consists of 14 residues. CDR1 and CDR2 (germline): DFQATT, SNEGSKA (reference sequence). Trimming took 2 bases from V and 4 from J, leaving 12 bases between them. CDR3 sequence: CSARKGFEKNIQYF. In DNA, the CDR3 is TGCAGTGCTAGAAAGGGTTTTGAGAAAAACATTCAGTACTTC.

A few counts support this clonotype. The rearrangement uses TRBV30 and TRBJ2-4; the D is unclear. The CDR3 spans 14 residues. Germline lookup yields CDR1 GTSNPN and CDR2 SVGIG (reference sequence). Trimming shortened V by 4 bases and J by 0 bases, and 10 bases separated the two germline ends. The DNA for the CDR3 is TGTGCCTGGACGACGGGTGTAGCCAAAAACATTCAGTACTTC. The encoded protein is CAWTTGVAKNIQYF. Using reference TRBV30 and TRBJ2-4 for the parts outside the CDR3, the full variable domain is SQTIHQWPATLVQPVGSPLSLECTVEGTSNPNLYWYRQAAGRGLQLLFYSVGIGQISSEVPQNLSASRPQDRQFILSSKKLLLSDSGFYLCAWTTGVAKNIQYFGAGTRLSVL.

This clonotype was detected only a few times. The J gene is TRBJ1-6, the V gene TRBV12-3 or TRBV12-4; D possibly corresponds to TRBD1 (5 bases). The CDR3 sequence is 13 residues long. V was cut by 7 bases and J by 6 bases, with 10 bases left in between. The CDR3 protein is CASTQGPNSPLHF. In DNA, the CDR3 is TGTGCCAGCACCCAGGGCCCTAATTCACCCCTCCACTTT.

This clonotype was seen ten or more times. The chain uses TRBV2 and TRBJ1-5; TRBD1 agrees at 8 bases. The ends lost 0 bases at V and 1 base at J; junction bases unmatched: 2. In germline, CDR1 is SNHLY, CDR2 FYNNEI. The CDR3 loop spans 16 amino acids. The CDR3 nucleotides read TGTGCCAGCAGTGAAGCGCGGACAGGGAGCAATCAGCCCCAGCATTTT. This encodes CASSEARTGSNQPQHF.

This rearrangement joins TRBV7-9 to TRBJ2-7; D remains unclear. The CDR3 has 15 residues. With 6 bases removed from V and 0 bases from J, the gap between germline ends came to 15 bases. From germline, CDR1 is SEHNR and CDR2 FQNEAQ (reference sequence). The CDR3 DNA is TGTGCCAGCAGTCCCCTGGTGGCGGTCTCCTACGAGCAGTACTTC. This encodes CASSPLVAVSYEQYF.

Many counts were recorded for this clonotype. The rearrangement uses TRBV11-2 and TRBJ2-2; TRBD1 aligns across 11 bases. The CDR3 has 16 amino acids. The germline gives CDR1 SGHAT, CDR2 FQNNGV. Unmatched junction bases numbered 4, after V lost 0 bases and J lost 7 bases. CDR3 residues: CASSLERGTGGGELFF. CDR3 bases: TGTGCCAGCAGCTTAGAACGCGGGACAGGGGGCGGGGAGCTGTTTTTT.

This clonotype occurred many times. The V call is TRBV11-2, the J call TRBJ2-7; 12 bases line up with TRBD2. V gave up 5 bases and J gave up 0 bases; unmatched junction bases: 8. The CDR3 is 17 amino acids. CDR1 and CDR2 (germline): SGHAT, FQNNGV. In nucleotides, the CDR3 is TGTGCCAGCAGCCACCTCGCGACTAGCGGGAGCTCCTACGAGCAGTACTTC. It yields the protein CASSHLATSGSSYEQYF.

The chain employs TRBV10-3 and TRBJ2-1; 7 bases match TRBD2. Germline lookup yields CDR1 ENHRY and CDR2 SYGVKD. The junction had 8 bases not matched to a gene; V was cut back by 6 bases and J by 9 bases. This CDR3 region has 13 residues. CDR3 DNA sequence: TGTGCCATCAGAACGGGGAGGGAGGCTGAGCAGTTCTTC. Residues: CAIRTGREAEQFF.

This chain uses TRBV7-9 with TRBJ1-2; 10 bases match TRBD1. Germline CDR1 and CDR2: SEHNR and FQNEAQ (reference sequence). The CDR3 covers 16 residues. The trim removed 4 bases at V and 4 bases at J, leaving 9 bases unmatched. Here the CDR3 reads CASSSGGTGDFYGYTF. As DNA, the CDR3 is TGTGCCAGCAGCTCAGGGGGGACAGGGGATTTCTATGGCTACACCTTC.

The chain recombines TRBV6-2 or TRBV6-3 with TRBJ1-6, with TRBD1 matching over 9 bases. J gave up 5 bases and V 6 bases, and 5 bases lay outside the gene matches. In germline, CDR1 is MNHEY, CDR2 SVGEGT. This CDR3 is 15 amino acids long. This CDR3 is CASRTGTGNNSPLHF. For the CDR3, the DNA is TGTGCCAGCAGGACTGGGACAGGGAATAATTCACCCCTCCACTTT.

This clonotype was seen a handful of times. The rearrangement links TRBV19 to TRBJ1-1; D possibly corresponds to TRBD1 (6 bases). The V gene lost 6 bases and the J gene lost 4 bases, with 21 bases spanning the gap. The length of the CDR3 is 16 residues. CDR1 and CDR2 from the germline V gene are LNHDA and SQIVND (reference sequence). This CDR3 is CASSTLPDRLITEAFF. In DNA, the CDR3 is TGTGCCAGTAGCACGCTCCCGGACAGACTCATCACTGAAGCTTTCTTT.

This clonotype was observed a handful of times. The J gene is TRBJ2-1, the V gene TRBV5-1, with TRBD1 matching 12 bases. The germline gives CDR1 SGHRS, CDR2 YFSETQ. V gave up 2 bases and J gave up 7 bases; unmatched junction bases: 4. This CDR3 spans 15 amino acids. Here the CDR3 reads CASSFGTGGWNEQFF. The CDR3 coding sequence is TGCGCCAGCAGCTTCGGGACAGGGGGCTGGAATGAGCAGTTCTTC.

This chain joins TRBV12-3 or TRBV12-4 and TRBJ2-7, with 11 bases identical to TRBD2. The CDR3 consists of 13 residues. V dropped 6 bases and J dropped 5; count of bases not matched to a gene: 3. The CDR3 nucleotides are TGTGCCAGCAGCACTAGCGGGAGCGACGAGCAGTACTTC. It translates to CASSTSGSDEQYF.

This clonotype was counted many times. The chain joins TRBV27 to TRBJ2-7; 8 bases are a match to TRBD1. Germline V gives CDR1 MNHEY, CDR2 SMNVEV (reference sequence). This CDR3 has 14 amino acids. The junction had 6 bases not matched to a gene; V was cut back by 3 bases and J by 5 bases. The CDR3 spells CASSFLGQGDEQYF. The CDR3 DNA reads TGTGCCAGCAGTTTCCTTGGACAGGGTGACGAGCAGTACTTC.

The chain joins TRBV27 to TRBJ2-1; the D gene is possibly TRBD2 (5 bases). The CDR3 consists of 13 residues. Germline lookup yields CDR1 MNHEY and CDR2 SMNVEV (reference sequence). V lost 6 bases, J lost 9 bases, and 15 bases lay in between. The CDR3 bases are TGTGCCAGCAGCCCAAGCACTAGTTCTGAGCAGTTCTTC. It encodes CASSPSTSSEQFF.

This clonotype was observed many times. The chain carries TRBV7-8 and TRBJ2-3; weak D call: TRBD2 (5 bases). Trimming removed 3 bases from V and 4 bases from J, with 14 bases in between. The CDR3 runs 15 residues. Germline lookup yields CDR1 SGHVS and CDR2 FQNEAQ. The CDR3 is CASSFGLNPADTQYF. CDR3 nucleotides: TGTGCCAGCAGCTTCGGACTTAACCCAGCAGATACGCAGTATTTT.

This clonotype showed up many times. The chain has TRBV3-1 and TRBJ2-7, with 8 bases aligning to TRBD2. Trimming cost V 1 base and J 5 bases; bases outside gene matches: 16. This CDR3 spans 18 amino acids. Germline lookup yields CDR1 LGHDT and CDR2 YNNKEL (reference sequence). CDR3 coding DNA: TGTGCCAGCAGCCAAGTCTACAGCGGGAGTAGAAGGGGGAACGAGCAGTACTTC. It yields the protein CASSQVYSGSRRGNEQYF.

In the case of this clonotype: An end of the junction does not agree with germline; a read error may underlie this. J is TRBJ2-2 and V is TRBV28, with 11 bases lining up with TRBD1. The CDR3 has 17 residues. The V gene's germline CDR1 is MDHEN and CDR2 SYDVKM. CDR3 sequence reads: CASSSGTGGRRAGEPFF. CDR3 nucleotides: TGTGCCAGCAGTTCCGGGACAGGGGGACGGCGGGCCGGGGAGCCGTTTTTT.

This clonotype was picked up many times. The chain recombines TRBV28 with TRBJ2-7, with 9 bases identical to TRBD1. The ends lost 0 bases at V and 5 bases at J; junction bases unmatched: 11. In germline, CDR1 is MDHEN, CDR2 SYDVKM. The CDR3 is 17 residues long. The CDR3, as DNA: TGTGCCAGCAGTTTATGGGGGACAGGGAAGAGTAGGCACGAGCAGTACTTC. It codes for CASSLWGTGKSRHEQYF.

This clonotype was observed many times. This chain joins TRBV30 and TRBJ2-1; 14 nucleotides match TRBD2. V shed 1 base, J shed 7 bases, and the junction held 6 bases outside the gene matches. There are 16 residues in the CDR3. The germline CDR1 and CDR2 sequences are GTSNPN and SVGIG (reference sequence). Written as DNA, the CDR3 is TGTGCCTGGAGTGCCGGACTAGCGGGAGGTAGGAATGAGCAGTTCTTC. It codes for CAWSAGLAGGRNEQFF.

The chain recombines TRBV28 with TRBJ2-5; D remains unclear. Germline V gene lookup returns CDR1 MDHEN and CDR2 SYDVKM. V shed 8 bases and J shed 4 bases, with 8 bases lying between them. The length of the CDR3 is 11 residues. The CDR3 DNA is TGTGCCAGCTTTGCGCGAGAGACCCAGTACTTC. It codes for CASFARETQYF.

This rearrangement joins TRBV14 to TRBJ2-7, with TRBD2 as a possible D gene (6 bases). The length of the CDR3 is 17 residues. In germline, CDR1 is SGHDN, CDR2 FVKESK. Trimming removed 0 bases from V and 4 bases from J, with 19 bases in between. The CDR3 coding sequence is TGTGCCAGCAGCCAAGAAGGGATCGGCGGGACGGCTTACGAGCAGTACTTC. Translating it yields CASSQEGIGGTAYEQYF.